Detailed here is one TCR beta chain. Its antigen is currently unknown. Produced via immunoSEQ multiplex PCR; TCRdb's table is partial and in-frame only. This table has about 140,000 clones, more than 85% appearing once. This specimen belongs to a study of T cell responses to AZD1222 COVID-19 vaccine. General study findings and limits: Only 5 or 6 people who got AZD1222 tested seropositive at baseline.

The germline V and J ends were trimmed by 6 bases and 5 bases, with 11 bases remaining between them. This CDR3 spans 13 amino acids. This chain links TRBV12-3 or TRBV12-4 with TRBJ1-5; no reliable D call. The sequence was obtained from an adult in good health. The specimen was peripheral blood, collected on day 0 of AZD1222 vaccination. CDR3 sequence (DNA): TGTGCCAGCAGAGGAAATTTTCATCAGCCCCAGCATTTT. Its protein product is CASRGNFHQPQHF.